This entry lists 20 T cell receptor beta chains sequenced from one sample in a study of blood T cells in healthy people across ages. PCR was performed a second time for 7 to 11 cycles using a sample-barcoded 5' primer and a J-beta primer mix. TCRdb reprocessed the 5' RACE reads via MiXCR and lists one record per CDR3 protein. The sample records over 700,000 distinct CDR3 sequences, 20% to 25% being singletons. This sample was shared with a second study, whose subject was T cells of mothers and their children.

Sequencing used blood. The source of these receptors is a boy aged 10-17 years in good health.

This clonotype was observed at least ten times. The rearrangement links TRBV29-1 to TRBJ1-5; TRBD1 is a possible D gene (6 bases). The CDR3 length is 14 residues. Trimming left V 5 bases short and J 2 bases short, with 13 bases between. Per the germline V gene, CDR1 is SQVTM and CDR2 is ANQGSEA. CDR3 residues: CSVLQGSGNQPQHF. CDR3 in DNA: TGCAGCGTTTTGCAGGGGAGCGGCAATCAGCCCCAGCATTTT.

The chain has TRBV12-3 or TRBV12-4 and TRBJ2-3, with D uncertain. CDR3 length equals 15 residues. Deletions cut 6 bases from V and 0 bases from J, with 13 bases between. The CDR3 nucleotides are TGTGCCAGCAGGCTACTTGATTCTAGCACAGATACGCAGTATTTT. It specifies CASRLLDSSTDTQYF.

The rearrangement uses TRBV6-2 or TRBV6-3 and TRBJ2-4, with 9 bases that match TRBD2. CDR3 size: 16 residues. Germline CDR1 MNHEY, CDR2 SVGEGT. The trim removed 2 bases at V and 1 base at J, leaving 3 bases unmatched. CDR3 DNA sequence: TGTGCCAGCAGTTACGAAGGACTAGCGGCCAAAAACATTCAGTACTTC. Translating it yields CASSYEGLAAKNIQYF.

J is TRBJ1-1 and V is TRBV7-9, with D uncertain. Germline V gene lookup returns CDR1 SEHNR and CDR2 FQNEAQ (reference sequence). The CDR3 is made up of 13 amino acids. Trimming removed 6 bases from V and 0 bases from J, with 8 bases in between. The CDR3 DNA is TGTGCCAGCAGAGGTGGCTTGAACACTGAAGCTTTCTTT. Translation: CASRGGLNTEAFF.

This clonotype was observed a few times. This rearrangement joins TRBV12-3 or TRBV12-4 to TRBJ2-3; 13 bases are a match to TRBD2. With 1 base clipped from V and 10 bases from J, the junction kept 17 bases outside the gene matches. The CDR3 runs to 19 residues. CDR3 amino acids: CASSLGVRLAGGSRYAQYF. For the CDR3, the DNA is TGTGCCAGCAGTTTAGGGGTTCGACTAGCGGGGGGATCCAGATATGCGCAGTATTTT.

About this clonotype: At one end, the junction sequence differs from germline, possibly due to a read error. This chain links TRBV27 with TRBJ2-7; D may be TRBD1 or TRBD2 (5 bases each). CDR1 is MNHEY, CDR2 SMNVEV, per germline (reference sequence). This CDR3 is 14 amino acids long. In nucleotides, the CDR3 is TGTGCCAGCAGTTTAGGGGACGGTTCCTTCGAGCAGTACTTC. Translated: CASSLGDGSFEQYF.

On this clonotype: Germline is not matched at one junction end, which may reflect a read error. For the CDR3, the DNA is TGTGCCGGCAGCTACAACCCGGTTCAAGAGACCCAGTACTTC. It encodes CAGSYNPVQETQYF. The chain links TRBV7-2 to TRBJ2-5; no reliable D call. The CDR3 loop spans 14 amino acids. Germline values: CDR1 SGHTA, CDR2 FQGNSA.

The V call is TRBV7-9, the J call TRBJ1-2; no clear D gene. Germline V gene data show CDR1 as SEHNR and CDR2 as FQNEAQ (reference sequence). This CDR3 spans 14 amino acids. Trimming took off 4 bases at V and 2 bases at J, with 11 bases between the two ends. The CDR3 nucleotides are TGTGCCAGCAGCTCCCCTGGCAGGAACTATGGCTACACCTTC. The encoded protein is CASSSPGRNYGYTF. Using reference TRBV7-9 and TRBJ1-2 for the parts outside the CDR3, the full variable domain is DTGVSQNPRHKITKRGQNVTFRCDPISEHNRLYWYRQTLGQGPEFLTYFQNEAQLEKSRLLSDRFSAERPKGSFSTLEIQRTEQGDSAMYLCASSSPGRNYGYTFGSGTRLTVV.

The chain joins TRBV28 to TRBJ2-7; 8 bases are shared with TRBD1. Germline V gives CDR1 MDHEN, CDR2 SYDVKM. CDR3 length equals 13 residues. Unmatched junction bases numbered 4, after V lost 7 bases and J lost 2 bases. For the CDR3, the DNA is TGTGCCAGCACCCCGACAGGGGCCTACGAGCAGTACTTC. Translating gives CASTPTGAYEQYF.

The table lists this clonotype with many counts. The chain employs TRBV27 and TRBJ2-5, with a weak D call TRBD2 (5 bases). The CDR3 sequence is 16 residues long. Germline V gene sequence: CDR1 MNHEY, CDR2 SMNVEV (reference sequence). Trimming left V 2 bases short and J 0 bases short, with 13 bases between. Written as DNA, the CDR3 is TGTGCCAGCAGTTTAACGGGGAATCCGTACCAAGAGACCCAGTACTTC. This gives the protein CASSLTGNPYQETQYF.

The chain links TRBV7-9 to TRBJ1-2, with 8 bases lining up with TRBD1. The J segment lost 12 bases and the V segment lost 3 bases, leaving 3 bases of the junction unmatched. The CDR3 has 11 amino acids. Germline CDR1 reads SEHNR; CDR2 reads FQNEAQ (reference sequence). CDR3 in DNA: TGTGCCAGCAGCTTTGGACAGGGCGACACCTTC. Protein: CASSFGQGDTF.

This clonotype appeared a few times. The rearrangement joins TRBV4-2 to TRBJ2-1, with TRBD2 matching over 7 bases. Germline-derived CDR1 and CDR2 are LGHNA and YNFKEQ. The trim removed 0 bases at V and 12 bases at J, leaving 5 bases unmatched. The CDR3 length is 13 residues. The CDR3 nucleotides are TGTGCCAGCAGCCAAGATGGGGTAGCGGGGCAGTTCTTC. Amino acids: CASSQDGVAGQFF.

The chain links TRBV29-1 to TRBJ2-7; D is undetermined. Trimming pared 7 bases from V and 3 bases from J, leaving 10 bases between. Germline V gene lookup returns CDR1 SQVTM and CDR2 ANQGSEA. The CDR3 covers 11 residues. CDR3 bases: TGCAGCGCGCAAGCCCTCTACGAGCAGTACTTC. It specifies CSAQALYEQYF.

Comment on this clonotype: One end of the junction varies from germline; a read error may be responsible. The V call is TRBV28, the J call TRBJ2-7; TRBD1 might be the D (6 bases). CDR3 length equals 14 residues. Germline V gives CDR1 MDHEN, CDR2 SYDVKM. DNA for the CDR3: TGTGCCGGCAGTTTTCCAGGGGACGCCTACGAGCAGTACTTC. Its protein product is CAGSFPGDAYEQYF.

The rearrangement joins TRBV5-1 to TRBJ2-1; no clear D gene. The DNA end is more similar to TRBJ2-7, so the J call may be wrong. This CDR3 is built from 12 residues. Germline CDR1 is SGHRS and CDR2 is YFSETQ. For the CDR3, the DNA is TGCGCCAGCAGCACGGGCCTCTACGAGCAGTACTTC. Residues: CASSTGLYEQYF.

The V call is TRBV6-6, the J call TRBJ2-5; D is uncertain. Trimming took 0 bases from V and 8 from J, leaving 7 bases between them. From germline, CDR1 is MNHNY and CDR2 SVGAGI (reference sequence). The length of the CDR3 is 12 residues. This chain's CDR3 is CASSYSTSTQYF. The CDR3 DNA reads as TGTGCCAGCAGTTACTCGACCTCAACCCAGTACTTC.

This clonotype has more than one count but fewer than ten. The CDR3: CSASLSGRETQYF. The DNA for the CDR3 is TGCAGTGCTAGTCTCAGCGGGAGGGAGACCCAGTACTTC. The chain uses TRBV20-1 and TRBJ2-5, with 9 bases matching TRBD2. This CDR3 spans 13 amino acids. The germline CDR1 and CDR2 sequences are DFQATT and SNEGSKA (reference sequence). V shed 3 bases, J shed 5 bases, and the junction held 4 bases outside the gene matches.

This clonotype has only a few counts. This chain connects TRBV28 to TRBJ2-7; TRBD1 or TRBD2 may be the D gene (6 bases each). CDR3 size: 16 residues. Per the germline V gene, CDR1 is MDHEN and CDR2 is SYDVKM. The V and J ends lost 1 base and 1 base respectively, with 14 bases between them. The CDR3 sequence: CASSLYEGGRSYEQYF. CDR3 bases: TGTGCCAGCAGTTTATATGAGGGGGGACGATCCTACGAGCAGTACTTC.

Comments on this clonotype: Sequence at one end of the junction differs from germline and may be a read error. In nucleotides, the CDR3 is TGCGCCAGCAGCTCAGGGGAAGGCCTGAACACCGGGGCGCTGTTTTTT. It codes for CASSSGEGLNTGALFF. This sequence joins TRBV5-1 and TRBJ2-2, with D possibly matching TRBD1 (6 bases). Germline V gene data show CDR1 as SGHRS and CDR2 as YFSETQ. The CDR3 totals 16 residues.

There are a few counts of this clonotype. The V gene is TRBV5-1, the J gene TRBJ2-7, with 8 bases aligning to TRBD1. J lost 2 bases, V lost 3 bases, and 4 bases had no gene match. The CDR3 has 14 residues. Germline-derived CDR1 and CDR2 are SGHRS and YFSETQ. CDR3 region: CASSSMTGAYEQYF. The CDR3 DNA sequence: TGCGCCAGCAGCTCGATGACAGGGGCCTACGAGCAGTACTTC. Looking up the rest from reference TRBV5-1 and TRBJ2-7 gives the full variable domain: KAGVTQTPRYLIKTRGQQVTLSCSPISGHRSVSWYQQTPGQGLQFLFEYFSETQRNKGNFPGRFSGRQFSNSRSEMNVSTLELGDSALYLCASSSMTGAYEQYFGPGTRLTVT.